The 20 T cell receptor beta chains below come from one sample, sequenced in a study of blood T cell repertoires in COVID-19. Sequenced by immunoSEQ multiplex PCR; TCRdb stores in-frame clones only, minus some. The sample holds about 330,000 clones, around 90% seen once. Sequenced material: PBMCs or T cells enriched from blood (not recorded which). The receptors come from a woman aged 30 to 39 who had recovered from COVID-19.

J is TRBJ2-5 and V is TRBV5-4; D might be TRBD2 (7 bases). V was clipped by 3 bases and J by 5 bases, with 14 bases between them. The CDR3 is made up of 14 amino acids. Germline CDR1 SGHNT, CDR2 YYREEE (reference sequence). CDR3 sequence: CASSSGGPQETQYF. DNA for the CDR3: TGTGCCAGCAGCTCCGGGGGGCCTCAGGAGACCCAGTACTTC.

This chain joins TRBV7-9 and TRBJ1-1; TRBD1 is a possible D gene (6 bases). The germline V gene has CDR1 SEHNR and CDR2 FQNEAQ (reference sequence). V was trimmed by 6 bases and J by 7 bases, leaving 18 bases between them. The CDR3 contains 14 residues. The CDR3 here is CASSREQGWGEAFF. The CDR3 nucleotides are TGTGCCAGCAGTCGAGAACAGGGCTGGGGTGAAGCTTTCTTT.

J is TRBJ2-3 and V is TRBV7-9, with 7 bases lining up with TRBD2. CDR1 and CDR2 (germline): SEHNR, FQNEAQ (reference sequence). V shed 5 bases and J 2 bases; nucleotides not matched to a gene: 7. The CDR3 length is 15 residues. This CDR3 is CASSTWAGDTDTQYF. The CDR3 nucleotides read TGTGCCAGCAGCACCTGGGCGGGGGACACAGATACGCAGTATTTT.

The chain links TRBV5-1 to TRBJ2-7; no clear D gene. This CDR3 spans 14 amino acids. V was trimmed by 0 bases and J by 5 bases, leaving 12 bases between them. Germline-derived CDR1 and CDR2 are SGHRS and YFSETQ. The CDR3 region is CASSLVALQDEQYF. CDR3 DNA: TGCGCCAGCAGCTTGGTGGCCTTGCAGGACGAGCAGTACTTC.

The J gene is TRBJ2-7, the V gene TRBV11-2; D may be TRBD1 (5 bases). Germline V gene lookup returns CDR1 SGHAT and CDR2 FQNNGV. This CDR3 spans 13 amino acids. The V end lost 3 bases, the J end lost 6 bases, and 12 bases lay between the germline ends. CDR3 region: CASSFGAGSEQYF. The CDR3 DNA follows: TGTGCCAGCAGCTTTGGGGCAGGGTCCGAGCAGTACTTC. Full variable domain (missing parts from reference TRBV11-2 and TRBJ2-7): EAGVAQSPRYKIIEKRQSVAFWCNPISGHATLYWYQQILGQGPKLLIQFQNNGVVDDSQLPKDRFSAERLKGVDSTLKIQPAKLEDSAVYLCASSFGAGSEQYFGPGTRLTVT.

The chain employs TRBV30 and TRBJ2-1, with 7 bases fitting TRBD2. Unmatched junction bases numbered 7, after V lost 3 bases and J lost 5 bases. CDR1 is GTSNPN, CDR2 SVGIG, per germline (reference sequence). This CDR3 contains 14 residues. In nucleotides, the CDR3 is TGTGCCTGGAGGGCCAGACTAGCCAACAATGAGCAGTTCTTC. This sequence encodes CAWRARLANNEQFF.

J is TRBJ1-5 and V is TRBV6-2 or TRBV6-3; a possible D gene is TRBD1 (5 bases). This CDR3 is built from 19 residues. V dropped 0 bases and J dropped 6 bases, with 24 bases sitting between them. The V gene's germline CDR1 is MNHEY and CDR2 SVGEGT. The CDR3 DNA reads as TGTGCCAGCAGTTACTCGATCAGGCAGGGAACTTCTGTGCCTCAGCCCCAGCATTTT. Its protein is CASSYSIRQGTSVPQPQHF.

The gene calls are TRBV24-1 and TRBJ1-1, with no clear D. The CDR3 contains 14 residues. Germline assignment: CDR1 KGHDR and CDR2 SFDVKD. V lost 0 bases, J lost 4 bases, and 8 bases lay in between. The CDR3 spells CATSDLYGPTEAFF. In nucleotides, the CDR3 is TGTGCCACCAGTGATTTGTATGGGCCCACTGAAGCTTTCTTT.

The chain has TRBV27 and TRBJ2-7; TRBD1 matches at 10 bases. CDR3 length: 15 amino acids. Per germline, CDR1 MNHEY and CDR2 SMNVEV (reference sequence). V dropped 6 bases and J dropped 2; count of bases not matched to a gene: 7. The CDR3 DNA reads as TGTGCCAGCAGGCGAGGACAGGGGGGAACCTACGAGCAGTACTTC. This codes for CASRRGQGGTYEQYF.

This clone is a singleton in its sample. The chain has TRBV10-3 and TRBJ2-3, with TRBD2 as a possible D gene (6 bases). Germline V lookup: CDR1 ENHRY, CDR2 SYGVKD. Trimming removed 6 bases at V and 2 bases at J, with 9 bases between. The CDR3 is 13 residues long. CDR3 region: CAISSSATDTQYF. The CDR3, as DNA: TGTGCCATCAGCTCTAGCGCCACAGATACGCAGTATTTT.

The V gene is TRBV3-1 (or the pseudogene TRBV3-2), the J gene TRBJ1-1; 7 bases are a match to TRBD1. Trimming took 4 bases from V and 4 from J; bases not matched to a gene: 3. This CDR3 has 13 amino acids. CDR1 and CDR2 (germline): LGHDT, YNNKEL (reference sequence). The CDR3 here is CASSPDRATEAFF. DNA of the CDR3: TGTGCCAGCAGCCCCGACAGGGCCACTGAAGCTTTCTTT.

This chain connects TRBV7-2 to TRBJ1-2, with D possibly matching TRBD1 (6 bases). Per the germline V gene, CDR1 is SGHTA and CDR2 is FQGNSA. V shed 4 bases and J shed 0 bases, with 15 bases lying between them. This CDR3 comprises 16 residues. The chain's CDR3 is CASSYDPGQTNYGYTF. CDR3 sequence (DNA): TGTGCCAGCAGCTACGATCCGGGACAAACTAACTATGGCTACACCTTC. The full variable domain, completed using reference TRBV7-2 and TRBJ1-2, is GAGVSQSPSNKVTEKGKDVELRCDPISGHTALYWYRQSLGQGLEFLIYFQGNSAPDKSGLPSDRFSAERTGGSVSTLTIQRTQQEDSAVYLCASSYDPGQTNYGYTFGSGTRLTVV.

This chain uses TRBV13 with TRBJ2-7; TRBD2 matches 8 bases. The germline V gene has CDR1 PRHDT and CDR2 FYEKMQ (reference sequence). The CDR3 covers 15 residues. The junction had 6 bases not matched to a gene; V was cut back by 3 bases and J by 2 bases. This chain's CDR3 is CASSFIREGTYEQYF. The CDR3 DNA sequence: TGTGCCAGCAGCTTCATACGGGAGGGGACCTACGAGCAGTACTTC.

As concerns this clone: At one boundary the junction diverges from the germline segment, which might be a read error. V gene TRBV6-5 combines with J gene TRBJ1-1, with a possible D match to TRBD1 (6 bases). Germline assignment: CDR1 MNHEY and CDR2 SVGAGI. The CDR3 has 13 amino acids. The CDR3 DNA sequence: TGTGCCAGCAGGGACAGCCGAAACAATGAAGCTTTCTTT. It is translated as CASRDSRNNEAFF.

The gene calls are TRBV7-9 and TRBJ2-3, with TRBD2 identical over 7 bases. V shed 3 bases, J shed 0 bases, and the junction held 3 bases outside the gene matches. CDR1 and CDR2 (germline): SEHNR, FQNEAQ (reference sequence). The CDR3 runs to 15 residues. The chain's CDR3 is CASSLTAGSTDTQYF. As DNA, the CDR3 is TGTGCCAGCAGCTTGACAGCGGGGAGCACAGATACGCAGTATTTT.

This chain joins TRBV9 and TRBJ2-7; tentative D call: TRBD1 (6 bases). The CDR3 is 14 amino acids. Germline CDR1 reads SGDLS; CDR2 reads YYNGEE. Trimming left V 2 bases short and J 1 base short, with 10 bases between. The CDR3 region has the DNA TGTGCCAGCAGCGTTGTGGGGACATCCTACGAGCAGTACTTC. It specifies CASSVVGTSYEQYF.

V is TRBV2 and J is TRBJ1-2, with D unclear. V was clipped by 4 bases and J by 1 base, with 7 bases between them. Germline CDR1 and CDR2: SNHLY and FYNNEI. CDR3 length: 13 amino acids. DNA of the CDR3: TGTGCCAGCAGTGGGGCCAGTAACTATGGCTACACCTTC. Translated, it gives CASSGASNYGYTF.

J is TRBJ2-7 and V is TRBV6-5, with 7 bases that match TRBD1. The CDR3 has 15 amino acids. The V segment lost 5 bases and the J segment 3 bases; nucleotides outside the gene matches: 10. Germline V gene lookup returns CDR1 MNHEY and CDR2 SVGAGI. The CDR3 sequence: CASSTHNRGYYEQYF. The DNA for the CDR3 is TGTGCCAGCAGTACACATAACAGGGGCTACTACGAGCAGTACTTC.

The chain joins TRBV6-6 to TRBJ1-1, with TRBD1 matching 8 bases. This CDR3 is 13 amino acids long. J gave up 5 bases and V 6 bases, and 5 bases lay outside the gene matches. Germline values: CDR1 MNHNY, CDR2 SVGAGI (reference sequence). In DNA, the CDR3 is TGTGCCAGCAGAACAGGGGGGGGGACTGAAGCTTTCTTT. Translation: CASRTGGGTEAFF.

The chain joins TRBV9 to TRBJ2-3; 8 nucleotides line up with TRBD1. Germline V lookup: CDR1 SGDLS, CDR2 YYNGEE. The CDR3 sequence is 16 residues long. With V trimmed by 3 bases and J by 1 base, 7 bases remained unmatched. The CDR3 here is CASSASDRGGTDTQYF. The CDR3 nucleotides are TGTGCCAGCAGCGCCTCCGACAGGGGCGGCACAGATACGCAGTATTTT.